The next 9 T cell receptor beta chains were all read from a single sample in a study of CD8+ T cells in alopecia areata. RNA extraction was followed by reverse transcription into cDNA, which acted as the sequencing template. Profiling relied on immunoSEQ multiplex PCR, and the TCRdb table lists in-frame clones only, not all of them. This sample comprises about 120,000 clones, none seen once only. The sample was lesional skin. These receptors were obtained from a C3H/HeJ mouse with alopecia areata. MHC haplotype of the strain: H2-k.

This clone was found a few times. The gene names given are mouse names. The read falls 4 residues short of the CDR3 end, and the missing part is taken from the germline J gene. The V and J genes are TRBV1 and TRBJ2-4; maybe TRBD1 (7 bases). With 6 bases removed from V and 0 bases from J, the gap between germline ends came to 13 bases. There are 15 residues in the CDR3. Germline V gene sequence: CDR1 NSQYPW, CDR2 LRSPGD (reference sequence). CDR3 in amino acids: CTCRQGGRSQNTLYF. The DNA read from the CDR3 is TGCACCTGCAGGCAGGGGGGTAGGAGTCAAAAC.

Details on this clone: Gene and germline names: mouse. Incomplete CDR3 DNA: TGTGCCAGCAGTGATGCAGTCAGGGATGAT. This encodes CASSDAVRDD. The entire CDR3 sequence reads CASSDAVRDDEQYF. The chain uses TRBV13-3 and TRBJ2-7; tentative D call: TRBD1 (5 bases). The read halts 4 residues ahead of the CDR3 end, with the missing end drawn from the germline J gene. CDR1 is NNHDY and CDR2 is SYVADS in the germline V gene. This CDR3 comprises 14 residues.

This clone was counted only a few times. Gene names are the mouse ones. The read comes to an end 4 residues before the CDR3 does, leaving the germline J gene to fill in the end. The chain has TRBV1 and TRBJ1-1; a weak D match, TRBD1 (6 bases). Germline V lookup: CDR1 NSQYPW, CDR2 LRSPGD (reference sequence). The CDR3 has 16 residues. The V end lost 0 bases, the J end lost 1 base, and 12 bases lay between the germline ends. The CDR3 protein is CTCSAEARDINTEVFF. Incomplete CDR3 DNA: TGCACCTGCAGTGCAGAAGCCCGGGACATAAACACA.

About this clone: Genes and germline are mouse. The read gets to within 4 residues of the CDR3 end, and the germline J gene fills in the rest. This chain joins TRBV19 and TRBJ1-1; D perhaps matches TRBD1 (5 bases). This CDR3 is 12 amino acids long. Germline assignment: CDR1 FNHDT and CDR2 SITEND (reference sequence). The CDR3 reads CASSIRQSEVFF. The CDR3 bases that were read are TGTGCCAGCAGTATCCGACAGTCA.

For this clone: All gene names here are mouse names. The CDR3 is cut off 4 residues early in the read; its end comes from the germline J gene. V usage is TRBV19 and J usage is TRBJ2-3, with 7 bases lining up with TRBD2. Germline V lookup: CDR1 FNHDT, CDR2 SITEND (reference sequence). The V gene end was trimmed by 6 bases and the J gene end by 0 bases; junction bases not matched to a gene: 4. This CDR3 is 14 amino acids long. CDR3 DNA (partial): TGTGCCAGCAACGGACTGGCTAGTGCAGAA. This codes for CASNGLASAE. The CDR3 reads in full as CASNGLASAETLYF.

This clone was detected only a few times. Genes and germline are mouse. The CDR3: CTCSAMGGENTLYF. The CDR3 bases that were read are TGCACCTGCAGTGCAATGGGGGGGGAAAAC. The chain carries TRBV1 and TRBJ2-4; 8 bases fit TRBD2. Sequencing ends 4 residues short of the CDR3 end; the germline J gene provides the rest. The CDR3 extends over 14 amino acids. Germline assignment: CDR1 NSQYPW and CDR2 LRSPGD (reference sequence). Complete variable domain (other parts from reference TRBV1 and TRBJ2-4): VTLLEQNPRWRLVPRGQAVNLRCILKNSQYPWMSWYQQDLQKQLQWLFTLRSPGDKEVKSLPGADYLATRVTDTELRLQVANMSQGRTLYCTCSAMGGENTLYFGAGTRLSVL.

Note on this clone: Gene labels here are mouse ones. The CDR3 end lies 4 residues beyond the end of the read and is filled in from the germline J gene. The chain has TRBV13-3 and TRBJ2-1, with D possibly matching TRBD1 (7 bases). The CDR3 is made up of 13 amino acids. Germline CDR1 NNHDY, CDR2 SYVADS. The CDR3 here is CASREGAGAEQFF. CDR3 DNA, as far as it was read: TGTGCCAGCAGAGAGGGGGCCGGGGCT.

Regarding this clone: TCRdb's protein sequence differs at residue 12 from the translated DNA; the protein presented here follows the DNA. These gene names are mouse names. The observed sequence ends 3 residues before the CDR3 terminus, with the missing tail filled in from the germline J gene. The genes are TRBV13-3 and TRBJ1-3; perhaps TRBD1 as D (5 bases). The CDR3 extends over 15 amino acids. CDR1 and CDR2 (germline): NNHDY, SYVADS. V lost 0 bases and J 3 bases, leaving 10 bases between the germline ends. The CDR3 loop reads CASSDALGRGNTLYF. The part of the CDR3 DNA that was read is TGTGCCAGCAGTGATGCACTGGGGCGTGGAAATACG. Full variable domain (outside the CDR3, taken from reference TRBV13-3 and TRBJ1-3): EAAVTQSPRSKVAVTGGKVTLSCHQTNNHDYMYWYRQDTGHGLRLIHYSYVADSTEKGDIPDGYKASRPSQENFSLILELASLSQTAVYFCASSDALGRGNTLYFGEGSRLIVV.

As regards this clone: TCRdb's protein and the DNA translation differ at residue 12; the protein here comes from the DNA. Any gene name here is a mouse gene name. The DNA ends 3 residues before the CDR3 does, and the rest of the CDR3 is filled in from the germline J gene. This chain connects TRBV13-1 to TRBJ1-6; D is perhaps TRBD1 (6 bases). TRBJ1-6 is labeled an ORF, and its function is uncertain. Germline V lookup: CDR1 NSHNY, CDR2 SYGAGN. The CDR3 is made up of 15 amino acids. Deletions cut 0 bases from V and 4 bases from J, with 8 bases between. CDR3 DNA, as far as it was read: TGTGCCAGCAGTGATGAAACAGGGTATAATTCGCCC. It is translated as CASSDETGYNSP. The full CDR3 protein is CASSDETGYNSPLYF.